The following is a TCR beta chain sequence with its context. These data belong to a study of blood T cell repertoires in COVID-19. Turning to the study itself: COVID-19 samples, acute and convalescent, were from the United States, Italy and Spain.

The CDR3 has 15 amino acids. Germline lookup yields CDR1 SGHRS and CDR2 YFSETQ. With V trimmed by 0 bases and J by 2 bases, 2 bases remained unmatched. Method: immunoSEQ multiplex PCR; TCRdb's copy keeps in-frame clones and lacks some. The table includes 250,000 or so clones, around 86% detected once. The chain uses TRBV5-1 and TRBJ2-7; TRBD2 agrees at 10 bases. The sample comprised PBMCs or T cells enriched from blood (not recorded which). The TCR originated in a woman aged 18-29 years who had recovered from COVID-19. CDR3 sequence (DNA): TGCGCCAGCAGCTTGGCCAGCGGGAGGGCCTACGAGCAGTACTTC. It translates to CASSLASGRAYEQYF. The variable domain in full, with the rest retrieved from reference TRBV5-1 and TRBJ2-7, is KAGVTQTPRYLIKTRGQQVTLSCSPISGHRSVSWYQQTPGQGLQFLFEYFSETQRNKGNFPGRFSGRQFSNSRSEMNVSTLELGDSALYLCASSLASGRAYEQYFGPGTRLTVT.